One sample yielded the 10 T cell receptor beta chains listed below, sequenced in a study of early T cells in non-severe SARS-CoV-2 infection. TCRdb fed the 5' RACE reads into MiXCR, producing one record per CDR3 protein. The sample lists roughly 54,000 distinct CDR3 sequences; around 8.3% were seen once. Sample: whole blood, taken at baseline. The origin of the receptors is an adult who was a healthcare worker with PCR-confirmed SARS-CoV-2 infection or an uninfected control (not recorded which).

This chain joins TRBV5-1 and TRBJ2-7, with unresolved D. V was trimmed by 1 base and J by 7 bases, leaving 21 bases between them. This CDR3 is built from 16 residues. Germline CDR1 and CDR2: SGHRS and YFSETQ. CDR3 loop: CASSLNVFRTGIEQYF. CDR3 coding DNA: TGCGCCAGCAGCTTGAATGTCTTTCGTACGGGTATAGAGCAGTACTTC.

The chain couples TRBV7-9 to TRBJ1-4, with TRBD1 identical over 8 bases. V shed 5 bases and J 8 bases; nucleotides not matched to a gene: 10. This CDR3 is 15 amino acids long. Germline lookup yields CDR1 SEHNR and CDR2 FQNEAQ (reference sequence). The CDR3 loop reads CASSPRGQGGEKLFF. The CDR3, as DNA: TGTGCCAGCAGCCCACGCGGACAGGGAGGCGAAAAACTGTTTTTT.

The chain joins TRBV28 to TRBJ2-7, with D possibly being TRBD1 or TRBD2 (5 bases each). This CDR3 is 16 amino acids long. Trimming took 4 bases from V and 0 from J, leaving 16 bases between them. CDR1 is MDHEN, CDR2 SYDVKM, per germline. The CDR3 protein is CASSYPVGGASYEQYF. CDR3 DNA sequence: TGTGCCAGCAGTTACCCCGTTGGGGGTGCCTCCTACGAGCAGTACTTC.

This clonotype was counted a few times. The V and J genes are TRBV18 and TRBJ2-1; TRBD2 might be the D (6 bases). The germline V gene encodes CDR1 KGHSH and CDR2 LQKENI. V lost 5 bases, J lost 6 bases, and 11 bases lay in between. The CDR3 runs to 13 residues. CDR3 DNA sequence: TGTGCCAGCTCATTACTAGCAGCCAATGAGCAGTTCTTC. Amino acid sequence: CASSLLAANEQFF.

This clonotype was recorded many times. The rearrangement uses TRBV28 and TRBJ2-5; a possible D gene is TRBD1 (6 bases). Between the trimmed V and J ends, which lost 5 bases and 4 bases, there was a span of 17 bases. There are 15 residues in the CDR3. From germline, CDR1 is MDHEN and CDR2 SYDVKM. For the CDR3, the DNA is TGTGCCAGCAGTCCCCAGGGGAAATGGGTAGAGACCCAGTACTTC. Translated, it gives CASSPQGKWVETQYF.

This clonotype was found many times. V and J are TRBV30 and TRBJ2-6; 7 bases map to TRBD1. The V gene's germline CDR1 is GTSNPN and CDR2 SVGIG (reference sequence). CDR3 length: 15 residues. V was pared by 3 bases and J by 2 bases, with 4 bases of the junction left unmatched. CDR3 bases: TGTGCCTGGAGCCCCGACAGGGCTGGGGCCAACGTCCTGACTTTC. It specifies CAWSPDRAGANVLTF.

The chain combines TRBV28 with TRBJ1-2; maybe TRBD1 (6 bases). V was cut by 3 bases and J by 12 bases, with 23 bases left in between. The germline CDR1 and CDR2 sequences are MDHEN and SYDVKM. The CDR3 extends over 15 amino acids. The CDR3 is CASSFRGTWYYRNTF. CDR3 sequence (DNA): TGTGCCAGCAGTTTCAGAGGGACATGGTACTATAGAAACACCTTC.

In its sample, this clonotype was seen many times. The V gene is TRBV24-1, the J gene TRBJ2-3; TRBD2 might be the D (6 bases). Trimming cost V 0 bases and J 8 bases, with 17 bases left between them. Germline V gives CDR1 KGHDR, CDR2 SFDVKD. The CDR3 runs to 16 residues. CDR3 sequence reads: CATSDLHSGGAATQYF. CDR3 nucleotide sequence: TGTGCCACCAGTGATTTGCATTCCGGAGGGGCCGCTACGCAGTATTTT.

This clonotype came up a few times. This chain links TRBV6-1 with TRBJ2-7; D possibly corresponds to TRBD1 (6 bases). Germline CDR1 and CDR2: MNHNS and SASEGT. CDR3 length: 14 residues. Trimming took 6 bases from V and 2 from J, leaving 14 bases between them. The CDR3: CASRDNRAPYEQYF. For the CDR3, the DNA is TGTGCCAGCAGAGACAACAGGGCGCCCTACGAGCAGTACTTC.

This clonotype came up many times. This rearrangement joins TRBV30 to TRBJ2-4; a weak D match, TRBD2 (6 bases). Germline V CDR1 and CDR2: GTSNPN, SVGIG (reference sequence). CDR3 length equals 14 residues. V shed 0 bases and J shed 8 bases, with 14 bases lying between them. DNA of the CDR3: TGTGCCTGGAGTGTGCCGCCGGGACTTTACATTCAGTACTTC. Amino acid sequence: CAWSVPPGLYIQYF.